Below are 27 T cell receptor beta chains sequenced from a single sample in a study of sequential checkpoint blockade in melanoma. TCRdb keeps only in-frame clones here, not all; method: immunoSEQ multiplex PCR. The data hold around 35,000 clones, with more than 25% observed a single time. Treatment specified: randomized to nivolumab then ipilimumab (arm A) or the reverse (arm B). Sequenced material: tumor tissue (inferred from file names), taken from a patient given nivolumab and ipilimumab in sequence. These receptors came from a human donor with melanoma.

This clone occurred a few times. This sequence joins TRBV6-8 and TRBJ2-7, with D unclear. Germline loops: CDR1 MNHGY, CDR2 SAAAGT. The CDR3 extends over 13 amino acids. V gave up 6 bases and J gave up 5 bases, with 14 bases separating them. This chain's CDR3 is CASSQDLRDEQYF. The CDR3 DNA sequence: TGTGCCAGCAGCCAGGACCTTCGAGACGAGCAGTACTTC.

The genes are TRBV18 and TRBJ1-1, with D perhaps TRBD1 (6 bases). Trimming left V 0 bases short and J 0 bases short, with 8 bases between. Germline CDR1 KGHSH, CDR2 LQKENI. CDR3 size: 15 residues. CDR3 nucleotides: TGTGCCAGCTCACCACCAGGGACACTGAACACTGAAGCTTTCTTT. Encoded protein: CASSPPGTLNTEAFF.

This clone appeared a few times. This chain links TRBV29-1 with TRBJ2-2, with 7 bases matching TRBD2. Germline V CDR1 and CDR2: SQVTM, ANQGSEA. Germline trimming cut 6 bases from V and 2 bases from J; bases unmatched to any gene: 9. This CDR3 comprises 15 residues. CDR3 in amino acids: CSVREGTINTGELFF. CDR3 sequence (DNA): TGCAGCGTACGTGAGGGGACTATAAACACCGGGGAGCTGTTTTTT.

The V and J genes are TRBV19 and TRBJ2-3; TRBD1 matches 12 bases. V shed 3 bases and J 3 bases; nucleotides not matched to a gene: 1. The CDR3 is 15 residues long. In germline, CDR1 is LNHDA, CDR2 SQIVND (reference sequence). CDR3 in DNA: TGTGCCAGTAGTATGGGACAGGGGGCGACAGATACGCAGTATTTT. Its protein is CASSMGQGATDTQYF.

CDR3 sequence reads: CAWSEGQVRNEQYF. The CDR3 DNA is TGTGCCTGGAGTGAGGGACAGGTTAGGAACGAGCAGTACTTC. The chain recombines TRBV30 with TRBJ2-7; 8 bases align to TRBD1. V dropped 1 base and J dropped 5; count of bases not matched to a gene: 7. Germline V CDR1 and CDR2: GTSNPN, SVGIG (reference sequence). The CDR3 consists of 14 residues.

This chain connects TRBV5-1 to TRBJ1-5; the D gene is possibly TRBD1 (5 bases). CDR1 and CDR2 (germline): SGHRS, YFSETQ. The V end lost 0 bases, the J end lost 5 bases, and 9 bases lay between the germline ends. The CDR3 length is 14 residues. The CDR3 DNA sequence: TGCGCCAGCAGCTTGGACGGGGGGTATCAGCCCCAGCATTTT. It specifies CASSLDGGYQPQHF.

This clone was seen more than once but under ten times. The V and J genes are TRBV10-3 and TRBJ2-1; TRBD2 is a possible D gene (6 bases). The CDR3 sequence is 13 residues long. V was cut by 11 bases and J by 7 bases, with 18 bases left in between. Looked up from germline, CDR1 is ENHRY and CDR2 is SYGVKD. Written as DNA, the CDR3 is TGTGCCGTGCAGGGCGGGAACCTTAATGAGCAGTTCTTC. Residues: CAVQGGNLNEQFF.

This clone was recorded many times. V is TRBV11-3 and J is TRBJ1-2, with D maybe TRBD1 (5 bases). Germline-derived CDR1 and CDR2 are SGHNT and YENEEA. There are 14 residues in the CDR3. V was cut by 0 bases and J by 8 bases, with 13 bases left in between. The CDR3 DNA sequence: TGTGCCAGCAGCTTAGATAGGCAGGGAGGGGGCTACACCTTC. Translation gives CASSLDRQGGGYTF. Complete variable domain (other parts from reference TRBV11-3 and TRBJ1-2): EAGVVQSPRYKIIEKKQPVAFWCNPISGHNTLYWYLQNLGQGPELLIRYENEEAVDDSQLPKDRFSAERLKGVDSTLKIQPAELGDSAVYLCASSLDRQGGGYTFGSGTRLTVV.

J is TRBJ2-1 and V is TRBV5-1; TRBD2 aligns across 10 bases. The V gene end was trimmed by 4 bases and the J gene end by 3 bases; junction bases not matched to a gene: 7. CDR1 is SGHRS, CDR2 YFSETQ, per germline. CDR3 length: 16 amino acids. The CDR3 sequence: CASSVSGRTLYNEQFF. In DNA, the CDR3 is TGCGCCAGCAGCGTTAGCGGGAGGACCCTCTACAATGAGCAGTTCTTC. Combining the CDR3 with reference TRBV5-1 and TRBJ2-1 gives the whole variable domain KAGVTQTPRYLIKTRGQQVTLSCSPISGHRSVSWYQQTPGQGLQFLFEYFSETQRNKGNFPGRFSGRQFSNSRSEMNVSTLELGDSALYLCASSVSGRTLYNEQFFGPGTRLTVL.

V usage is TRBV29-1 and J usage is TRBJ1-1; unclear D gene. Trimming shortened V by 7 bases and J by 4 bases, and 13 bases separated the two germline ends. The CDR3 consists of 12 residues. Germline V lookup: CDR1 SQVTM, CDR2 ANQGSEA. CDR3 in amino acids: CSGTFSPTEAFF. The DNA of the CDR3 is TGCAGCGGGACCTTCTCCCCCACTGAAGCTTTCTTT.

This rearrangement joins TRBV30 to TRBJ1-2; D ambiguous. Germline loops: CDR1 GTSNPN, CDR2 SVGIG (reference sequence). This CDR3 spans 13 amino acids. Trimming pared 2 bases from V and 1 base from J, leaving 8 bases between. The chain's CDR3 is CAWSRDYNYGYTF. CDR3 DNA sequence: TGTGCCTGGAGTAGGGATTATAACTATGGCTACACCTTC.

The genes are TRBV11-3 and TRBJ2-7; no firm D call. CDR1 and CDR2 (germline): SGHNT, YENEEA. This CDR3 is 15 amino acids long. V lost 4 bases, J lost 1 base, and 14 bases lay in between. The CDR3 DNA follows: TGTGCCAGCAGCTCCAGGCGACTCGCATCCTACGAGCAGTACTTC. The encoded protein is CASSSRRLASYEQYF.

This clone was picked up a small number of times. J is TRBJ2-7 and V is TRBV5-1, with D possibly TRBD2 on 6 matching bases. The CDR3 is made up of 18 amino acids. Germline loops: CDR1 SGHRS, CDR2 YFSETQ. V was cut by 1 base and J by 5 bases, with 25 bases left in between. The CDR3 reads CASSLMVAASHVYDEQYF. The CDR3 DNA reads as TGCGCCAGCAGCTTGATGGTAGCGGCCTCCCATGTGTACGACGAGCAGTACTTC.

This clone was seen only a few times. This chain connects TRBV15 to TRBJ2-3, with 8 bases fitting TRBD2. Germline V gene lookup returns CDR1 LNHNV and CDR2 YYDKDF (reference sequence). V was clipped by 5 bases and J by 5 bases; unmatched bases: 6. There are 14 residues in the CDR3. The CDR3 spells CATSRRGGQDTQYF. The CDR3 bases are TGTGCCACCAGCCGACGGGGGGGCCAAGATACGCAGTATTTT.

The chain uses TRBV6-8 and TRBJ2-7; D may be TRBD1 (6 bases). The length of the CDR3 is 17 residues. The ends were cut back, 0 bases at V and 0 bases at J, with 15 bases in the middle. Germline assignment: CDR1 MNHGY and CDR2 SAAAGT. CDR3 DNA sequence: TGTGCCAGCAGTTACTCTGCGTCAGGGGCGAGCTCCTACGAGCAGTACTTC. As protein: CASSYSASGASSYEQYF.

This clone was seen a handful of times. The gene calls are TRBV6-8 and TRBJ2-5, with D tentatively TRBD2 (7 bases). V was trimmed by 0 bases and J by 4 bases, leaving 12 bases between them. This CDR3 contains 15 residues. Germline loops: CDR1 MNHGY, CDR2 SAAAGT. In DNA, the CDR3 is TGTGCCAGCAGTTACTCGAGGGGGGGCCGAGAGACCCAGTACTTC. Translation gives CASSYSRGGRETQYF.

The rearrangement links TRBV6-8 to TRBJ2-1; TRBD2 is a possible D gene (6 bases). The CDR3 loop spans 16 amino acids. V was cut by 10 bases and J by 0 bases, with 19 bases left in between. CDR1 MNHGY and CDR2 SAAAGT come from the germline V gene. CDR3 coding DNA: TGTGCCATCTCTGGGGGTAGCGGCAGCTCCTACAATGAGCAGTTCTTC. Translating gives CAISGGSGSSYNEQFF.

This clone was detected a few times. J is TRBJ1-1 and V is TRBV12-5; 11 positions match TRBD1. Per germline, CDR1 LGHNT and CDR2 FRNRAP. CDR3 size: 14 residues. CDR3: CASTLDRGLTEAFF. The CDR3 bases are TGTGCCAGCACCCTGGACAGGGGGCTCACTGAAGCTTTCTTT. The full variable domain, its missing parts supplied by reference TRBV12-5 and TRBJ1-1, is DARVTQTPRHKVTEMGQEVTMRCQPILGHNTVFWYRQTMMQGLELLAYFRNRAPLDDSGMPKDRFSAEMPDATLATLKIQPSEPRDSAVYFCASTLDRGLTEAFFGQGTRLTVV.

The chain recombines TRBV6-8 with TRBJ2-5, with a tentative D call TRBD1 (6 bases). Germline V lookup: CDR1 MNHGY, CDR2 SAAAGT. Trimming pared 8 bases from V and 5 bases from J, leaving 15 bases between. The CDR3 has 13 amino acids. CDR3: CASGTNAAETQYF. The DNA of the CDR3 is TGTGCCAGCGGGACAAATGCCGCGGAGACCCAGTACTTC.

The chain joins TRBV19 to TRBJ2-7, with 11 bases that match TRBD2. With 9 bases clipped from V and 0 bases from J, the junction kept 10 bases outside the gene matches. The germline V gene encodes CDR1 LNHDA and CDR2 SQIVND (reference sequence). This CDR3 comprises 16 residues. The CDR3 loop reads CARNGLAGGPSYEQYF. Here the CDR3 DNA reads TGTGCCAGGAATGGGCTAGCGGGAGGACCCTCCTACGAGCAGTACTTC. Based on the CDR3 plus reference TRBV19 and TRBJ2-7, the full variable domain is DGGITQSPKYLFRKEGQNVTLSCEQNLNHDAMYWYRQDPGQGLRLIYYSQIVNDFQKGDIAEGYSVSREKKESFPLTVTSAQKNPTAFYLCARNGLAGGPSYEQYFGPGTRLTVT.

This clone was picked up a small number of times. Its ends do not fully match the called genes, so a read error is possible. The rearrangement joins TRBV6-8 to TRBJ2-1; 14 bases align to TRBD2. The CDR3 totals 16 residues. In germline, CDR1 is MNHGY, CDR2 SAAAGT. The CDR3 region is CAISGTSGSVGNEQFF. In nucleotides, the CDR3 is TGTGCCATCAGTGGGACTAGCGGGAGTGTAGGCAATGAGCAGTTCTTC.

This chain connects TRBV9 to TRBJ2-3, with D maybe TRBD2 (7 bases). This CDR3 has 16 amino acids. Germline assignment: CDR1 SGDLS and CDR2 YYNGEE. The V end lost 3 bases, the J end lost 1 base, and 15 bases lay between the germline ends. The CDR3 reads CASSAIGGGGTDTQYF. CDR3 in DNA: TGTGCCAGCAGCGCCATAGGGGGGGGCGGCACAGATACGCAGTATTTT.

The chain's CDR3 is CASASGGATYEQYF. CDR3 bases: TGTGCCAGTGCTAGCGGGGGAGCCACCTACGAGCAGTACTTC. This sequence joins TRBV19 and TRBJ2-7; 10 nucleotides agree with TRBD2. The CDR3 loop spans 14 amino acids. Germline V gene lookup returns CDR1 LNHDA and CDR2 SQIVND (reference sequence). With 8 bases clipped from V and 2 bases from J, the junction kept 6 bases outside the gene matches.

This clone has only a few counts. J is TRBJ1-5 and V is TRBV11-3; D perhaps matches TRBD1 (6 bases). The CDR3 length is 14 residues. Trimming removed 4 bases at V and 4 bases at J, with 11 bases between. The germline V gene encodes CDR1 SGHNT and CDR2 YENEEA. The chain's CDR3 is CASSSDRLNQPQHF. CDR3 DNA sequence: TGTGCCAGCAGCTCGGACAGACTGAATCAGCCCCAGCATTTT.

Ten or more counts support this clone. The chain is built from TRBV11-3 and TRBJ1-6; the D gene is possibly TRBD1 (6 bases). This CDR3 has 15 residues. Germline V gives CDR1 SGHNT, CDR2 YENEEA. Trimming took off 3 bases at V and 9 bases at J, with 15 bases between the two ends. DNA of the CDR3: TGTGCCAGCAGCTTTAGTCCGGGGGCTGGTTCACCCCTCCACTTT. Translated, it gives CASSFSPGAGSPLHF.

This clone was seen at least ten times. The rearrangement joins TRBV7-6 to TRBJ1-1, with D tentatively TRBD1 (5 bases). This CDR3 contains 15 residues. V lost 6 bases and J 2 bases, leaving 16 bases between the germline ends. Germline V lookup: CDR1 SGHVS, CDR2 FNYEAQ. CDR3 sequence: CASSSEGFGNTEAFF. The CDR3, as DNA: TGTGCCAGCAGTTCAGAGGGGTTTGGAAACACTGAAGCTTTCTTT.

The V and J genes are TRBV6-8 and TRBJ1-3, with D hard to call. The CDR3 has 13 residues. Germline assignment: CDR1 MNHGY and CDR2 SAAAGT. Trimming left V 9 bases short and J 3 bases short, with 12 bases between. The CDR3 reads CASGTAGGNTIYF. In DNA, the CDR3 is TGTGCCAGTGGTACCGCCGGTGGAAACACCATATATTTT.